A single sample gave rise to the 27 T cell receptor beta chains below, sequenced in a study of cytomegalovirus exposure and HLA in healthy donors (TCRdb year 2017). Preparation of the library involved the immunoSEQ multiplex PCR assay. The immuneACCESS repertoire file appears here via TCRdb, limited to in-frame rearrangements. These files lack a portion of the clones; in checked studies, under half of the deficit traces to unresolved V genes, and the cause of the others is not known. Within this sample are under 250,000 clones, with 80% to 90% of them counted one time only. Together, the top ten hold 0.95% to 1.5% of the sample. What was sequenced was PBMCs. The receptors shown here come from a woman aged 25 to 39 in good health and CMV-seronegative.

The chain has TRBV27 and TRBJ2-7; D possibly corresponds to TRBD1 (6 bases). Per germline, CDR1 MNHEY and CDR2 SMNVEV (reference sequence). Trimming left V 2 bases short and J 3 bases short, with 17 bases between. This CDR3 comprises 16 residues. CDR3 DNA sequence: TGTGCCAGCAGTTTAATGCTCGGACAGCCGAGCTACGAGCAGTACTTC. Its translation is CASSLMLGQPSYEQYF.

This chain joins TRBV4-1 and TRBJ2-1; 7 bases align to TRBD2. CDR3 length: 16 residues. V was clipped by 1 base and J by 2 bases; unmatched bases: 5. CDR1 is MGHRA, CDR2 YSYEKL, per germline. DNA for the CDR3: TGCGCCAGCAGCCAAGGTAGCCTAGCGGCCTACAATGAGCAGTTCTTC. It is translated as CASSQGSLAAYNEQFF.

This clone has only a few counts. The chain combines TRBV27 with TRBJ2-7; possible D gene TRBD1, 5 bases. CDR1 MNHEY and CDR2 SMNVEV come from the germline V gene (reference sequence). V dropped 3 bases and J dropped 2 bases, with 11 bases sitting between them. CDR3 size: 14 residues. The CDR3 loop reads CASSFGQTTYEQYF. The CDR3 region has the DNA TGTGCCAGCAGTTTCGGACAAACAACCTACGAGCAGTACTTC.

The chain recombines TRBV28 with TRBJ2-3; TRBD2 matches at 7 bases. Per the germline V gene, CDR1 is MDHEN and CDR2 is SYDVKM. Trimming took 7 bases from V and 2 from J; bases not matched to a gene: 6. The CDR3 runs 14 residues. CDR3 sequence: CASTLSGYTDTQYF. The CDR3 DNA follows: TGTGCCAGCACCCTTAGCGGGTACACAGATACGCAGTATTTT. Drawing the rest from reference TRBV28 and TRBJ2-3, the complete variable domain is DVKVTQSSRYLVKRTGEKVFLECVQDMDHENMFWYRQDPGLGLRLIYFSYDVKMKEKGDIPEGYSVSREKKERFSLILESASTNQTSMYLCASTLSGYTDTQYFGPGTRLTVL.

V and J are TRBV4-1 and TRBJ2-1; 8 bases align to TRBD2. CDR3 size: 16 residues. Per germline, CDR1 MGHRA and CDR2 YSYEKL. Trimming cost V 0 bases and J 6 bases; bases outside gene matches: 7. DNA for the CDR3: TGCGCCAGCAGCCAAGATGCTAGCGGGTATACCAATGAGCAGTTCTTC. This gives the protein CASSQDASGYTNEQFF.

In this sample, this clone turned up a few times. CDR3 bases: TGCGCCAGCAGCCAACAGGGAATGAACACTGAAGCTTTCTTT. As protein: CASSQQGMNTEAFF. The chain combines TRBV5-1 with TRBJ1-1, with a weak D call TRBD1 (6 bases). The CDR3 runs 14 residues. The ends were cut back, 4 bases at V and 0 bases at J, with 10 bases in the middle. The germline gives CDR1 SGHRS, CDR2 YFSETQ.

This chain connects TRBV5-1 to TRBJ1-2, with D possibly matching TRBD1 (6 bases). The V end lost 5 bases, the J end lost 0 bases, and 11 bases lay between the germline ends. This CDR3 comprises 14 residues. Germline V gene sequence: CDR1 SGHRS, CDR2 YFSETQ. The CDR3 loop is CASSYGQSNYGYTF. The CDR3 DNA is TGCGCCAGCAGTTACGGACAGTCTAACTATGGCTACACCTTC.

The V and J genes are TRBV6-5 and TRBJ1-2; 9 bases are shared with TRBD1. Germline V gene data show CDR1 as MNHEY and CDR2 as SVGAGI. This CDR3 contains 15 residues. The junction had 10 bases not matched to a gene; V was cut back by 6 bases and J by 5 bases. The CDR3 here is CASSPGQGFRYGYTF. The CDR3 nucleotides are TGTGCCAGCAGCCCAGGACAGGGGTTCCGGTATGGCTACACCTTC.

The chain links TRBV18 to TRBJ1-6; D unresolved. The CDR3 has 14 residues. V was cut by 4 bases and J by 5 bases, with 9 bases left in between. Germline CDR1 KGHSH, CDR2 LQKENI. DNA for the CDR3: TGTGCCAGCTCACTAACAGAGAATAATTCACCCCTCCACTTT. This encodes CASSLTENNSPLHF.

This clone was detected once. J is TRBJ2-3 and V is TRBV27, with 11 bases that match TRBD2. The CDR3 runs to 20 residues. V lost 3 bases, J lost 2 bases, and 16 bases stayed unmatched. Germline CDR1 MNHEY, CDR2 SMNVEV (reference sequence). This chain's CDR3 is CASSFLRRFSGRAITDTQYF. The CDR3 coding sequence is TGTGCCAGCAGTTTCCTTCGGAGGTTTAGCGGGAGGGCGATCACAGATACGCAGTATTTT.

With respect to this clone: At one boundary the junction diverges from the germline segment, which might be a read error. This chain connects TRBV6-5 to TRBJ2-4; tentative D call: TRBD2 (5 bases). CDR1 is MNHEY, CDR2 SVGAGI, per germline. This CDR3 spans 13 amino acids. The CDR3 DNA is TGTGCCATCAGTGAGGCTAGCTCGAGCATTCAGTACTTC. This encodes CAISEASSSIQYF.

The V gene is TRBV11-2, the J gene TRBJ2-7; perhaps TRBD1 as D (6 bases). The CDR3 is made up of 15 amino acids. Germline V lookup: CDR1 SGHAT, CDR2 FQNNGV. V dropped 5 bases and J dropped 1 base, with 15 bases sitting between them. Written as DNA, the CDR3 is TGTGCCAGCAGCCCAGGAGGTACAGGGTCCTACGAGCAGTACTTC. Translation: CASSPGGTGSYEQYF.

This sequence joins TRBV2 and TRBJ2-7; D gene uncertain. The germline gives CDR1 SNHLY, CDR2 FYNNEI. Deletions cut 3 bases from V and 2 bases from J, with 17 bases between. The CDR3 runs 16 residues. For the CDR3, the DNA is TGTGCCAGCAGTGATAGTTCCCCCAGGTTCCCCTACGAGCAGTACTTC. This gives the protein CASSDSSPRFPYEQYF.

The genes are TRBV5-4 and TRBJ2-3; a possible D gene is TRBD1 (6 bases). Germline V gene lookup returns CDR1 SGHNT and CDR2 YYREEE (reference sequence). The CDR3 runs 15 residues. The ends were cut back, 0 bases at V and 3 bases at J, with 11 bases in the middle. CDR3 sequence: CASSLVAGVTDTQYF. For the CDR3, the DNA is TGTGCCAGCAGCTTGGTGGCAGGGGTGACAGATACGCAGTATTTT. Full variable domain (outside the CDR3, taken from reference TRBV5-4 and TRBJ2-3): ETGVTQSPTHLIKTRGQQVTLRCSSQSGHNTVSWYQQALGQGPQFIFQYYREEENGRGNFPPRFSGLQFPNYSSELNVNALELDDSALYLCASSLVAGVTDTQYFGPGTRLTVL.

This chain uses TRBV28 with TRBJ2-1, with TRBD1 as a possible D gene (6 bases). This CDR3 is built from 16 residues. CDR1 and CDR2 (germline): MDHEN, SYDVKM. Deletions cut 3 bases from V and 3 bases from J, with 15 bases between. The CDR3 loop reads CASSFTTGLFYNEQFF. In DNA, the CDR3 is TGTGCCAGCAGTTTTACCACAGGGCTCTTCTACAATGAGCAGTTCTTC. The full variable domain, completed using reference TRBV28 and TRBJ2-1, is DVKVTQSSRYLVKRTGEKVFLECVQDMDHENMFWYRQDPGLGLRLIYFSYDVKMKEKGDIPEGYSVSREKKERFSLILESASTNQTSMYLCASSFTTGLFYNEQFFGPGTRLTVL.

The genes are TRBV30 and TRBJ1-1; D gene ambiguous. CDR3 size: 12 residues. Germline lookup yields CDR1 GTSNPN and CDR2 SVGIG (reference sequence). V was clipped by 2 bases and J by 1 base, with 5 bases between them. CDR3 sequence (DNA): TGTGCCTGGAGTAGACAGAACACTGAAGCTTTCTTT. It specifies CAWSRQNTEAFF.

V usage is TRBV7-8 and J usage is TRBJ1-4, with no clear D. V was cut by 5 bases and J by 0 bases, with 7 bases left in between. Germline CDR1 SGHVS, CDR2 FQNEAQ. This CDR3 is 14 amino acids long. The DNA of the CDR3 is TGTGCCAGCAGCCTCAGGTCAACTAATGAAAAACTGTTTTTT. Translation: CASSLRSTNEKLFF.

The chain joins TRBV4-1 to TRBJ1-2, with D unclear. V was pared by 1 base and J by 5 bases, with 14 bases between. This CDR3 is built from 15 residues. The germline CDR1 and CDR2 sequences are MGHRA and YSYEKL. The CDR3 sequence is CASSQASRGRYGYTF. The CDR3 nucleotides are TGCGCCAGCAGCCAAGCGAGTAGAGGGCGGTATGGCTACACCTTC.

The V and J genes are TRBV27 and TRBJ1-1; D is unresolved. Trimming removed 5 bases from V and 5 bases from J, with 9 bases in between. Germline loops: CDR1 MNHEY, CDR2 SMNVEV (reference sequence). The CDR3 covers 12 residues. The CDR3 sequence: CASSPPGTEAFF. DNA of the CDR3: TGTGCCAGCAGTCCCCCGGGTACTGAAGCTTTCTTT.

The chain carries TRBV28 and TRBJ1-2, with D uncertain. CDR3 length: 15 amino acids. V gave up 6 bases and J gave up 5 bases, with 19 bases separating them. Germline lookup yields CDR1 MDHEN and CDR2 SYDVKM. As DNA, the CDR3 is TGTGCCAGCAGCTCCCCGGGGTCTGGCGGGTATGGCTACACCTTC. Its protein product is CASSSPGSGGYGYTF.

The CDR3 bases are TGTGCCAGCAGAAAAGCGGGGGGGTTTCAAGAGACCCAGTACTTC. Residues: CASRKAGGFQETQYF. The chain couples TRBV28 to TRBJ2-5; TRBD2 matches 10 bases. V dropped 6 bases and J dropped 2; count of bases not matched to a gene: 6. From germline, CDR1 is MDHEN and CDR2 SYDVKM. The CDR3 sequence is 15 residues long.

The chain employs TRBV4-1 and TRBJ2-7; 11 positions agree with TRBD1. CDR3 length: 13 residues. Germline V gives CDR1 MGHRA, CDR2 YSYEKL. Unmatched junction bases numbered 3, after V lost 7 bases and J lost 4 bases. CDR3: CASKGTGGYEQYF. The CDR3 DNA is TGCGCCAGCAAAGGGACAGGGGGATACGAGCAGTACTTC.

This clone was seen only a few times. This chain links TRBV6-1 with TRBJ2-5; D ambiguous. The CDR3 is 14 residues long. The germline gives CDR1 MNHNS, CDR2 SASEGT. The V gene lost 6 bases and the J gene lost 0 bases, with 11 bases spanning the gap. This CDR3 is CASSRDTYQETQYF. In nucleotides, the CDR3 is TGTGCCAGCAGCCGCGACACGTACCAAGAGACCCAGTACTTC.

This clone was recorded a few times. The chain carries TRBV15 and TRBJ1-2; TRBD1 aligns across 7 bases. The CDR3 is made up of 14 amino acids. Trimming removed 2 bases from V and 8 bases from J; junction bases left unmatched: 8. Looked up from germline, CDR1 is LNHNV and CDR2 is YYDKDF (reference sequence). CDR3 region: CATSRLGETGGYTF. The DNA of the CDR3 is TGTGCCACCAGCAGACTCGGTGAGACAGGGGGCTACACCTTC.

The chain has TRBV4-2 and TRBJ2-1, with 8 bases identical to TRBD2. The V gene end was trimmed by 0 bases and the J gene end by 8 bases; junction bases not matched to a gene: 9. The CDR3 length is 16 residues. The germline V gene has CDR1 LGHNA and CDR2 YNFKEQ. The chain's CDR3 is CASSQERSGAGDEQFF. In DNA, the CDR3 is TGTGCCAGCAGCCAAGAACGTAGCGGGGCGGGGGATGAGCAGTTCTTC.

V is TRBV28 and J is TRBJ2-1, with 10 bases identical to TRBD2. The CDR3 length is 14 residues. The germline V gene encodes CDR1 MDHEN and CDR2 SYDVKM. The V and J ends lost 5 bases and 6 bases, in that order; junction bases with no gene match: 4. The CDR3 region is CASSLLAGINEQFF. The DNA for the CDR3 is TGTGCCAGCAGTCTACTAGCGGGGATCAATGAGCAGTTCTTC. The whole variable domain, remainder taken from reference TRBV28 and TRBJ2-1, is DVKVTQSSRYLVKRTGEKVFLECVQDMDHENMFWYRQDPGLGLRLIYFSYDVKMKEKGDIPEGYSVSREKKERFSLILESASTNQTSMYLCASSLLAGINEQFFGPGTRLTVL.

This clone is medium-sized in the sample. The rearrangement links TRBV6-1 to TRBJ1-4, with D perhaps matching TRBD1 (6 bases). The CDR3 totals 17 residues. Trimming took off 3 bases at V and 1 base at J, with 15 bases between the two ends. CDR1 and CDR2 from the germline V gene are MNHNS and SASEGT. Here the CDR3 reads CASSDQGMGRTNEKLFF. In DNA form, the CDR3 reads TGTGCCAGCAGTGATCAGGGGATGGGACGAACTAATGAAAAACTGTTTTTT.